The 25 T cell receptor beta chains below were found in one sample sequenced in a study of shared clonotypes between healthy human individuals. Naive CD8 isolation took CD45RO-negative cells positively selected for CCR7 and excluded terminally differentiated effector memory CD45RA+ cells. Profiled with immunoSEQ multiplex PCR; TCRdb holds only in-frame clones, not every one. The table records about 820,000 clones, 92% of them present only once. The sample comprised naive CD8+ T cells sorted from blood. These receptors all come from a man aged 25-45 years in good health.

This chain links TRBV7-9 with TRBJ1-4, with 7 nucleotides matching TRBD1. V gave up 3 bases and J gave up 6 bases; unmatched junction bases: 7. From germline, CDR1 is SEHNR and CDR2 FQNEAQ (reference sequence). The CDR3 sequence is 15 residues long. For the CDR3, the DNA is TGTGCCAGCAGCTTCCGGGACAGTGGTGATGAAAAACTGTTTTTT. It encodes CASSFRDSGDEKLFF.

This clone was observed once. In nucleotides, the CDR3 is TGTGCCAGCAGCTTGTATTTGTGGGAGACCCAGTACTTC. It translates to CASSLYLWETQYF. The J gene is TRBJ2-5, the V gene TRBV7-6; D not resolved. Germline V lookup: CDR1 SGHVS, CDR2 FNYEAQ. The CDR3 loop spans 13 amino acids. Trimming left V 3 bases short and J 5 bases short, with 10 bases between.

The chain joins TRBV28 to TRBJ2-3, with TRBD1 matching 8 bases. Losses at the gene ends were 11 bases for V and 5 bases for J; bases not matched to a gene: 12. Per germline, CDR1 MDHEN and CDR2 SYDVKM. The CDR3 is made up of 14 amino acids. The DNA for the CDR3 is TGTGCCTCCTCCCGGGCAGGGGGCGTAGATACGCAGTATTTT. This gives the protein CASSRAGGVDTQYF.

The chain combines TRBV7-9 with TRBJ2-7, with 8 bases that match TRBD1. Germline V CDR1 and CDR2: SEHNR, FQNEAQ (reference sequence). The V and J ends lost 6 bases and 3 bases, in that order; junction bases with no gene match: 10. This CDR3 is 15 amino acids long. Here the CDR3 reads CASSLKGQEIYEQYF. CDR3 DNA: TGTGCCAGCAGTTTAAAGGGACAGGAAATCTACGAGCAGTACTTC.

This chain links TRBV27 with TRBJ2-2; D is perhaps TRBD1 (6 bases). Germline V gives CDR1 MNHEY, CDR2 SMNVEV (reference sequence). V was shortened by 3 bases and J by 5 bases, with 13 bases between the two germline ends. The CDR3 is 15 residues long. This CDR3 is CASSLGVRGTGELFF. The CDR3 nucleotides are TGTGCCAGCAGTTTGGGGGTCAGGGGTACCGGGGAGCTGTTTTTT.

V is TRBV6-6 and J is TRBJ1-1; D is unclear. The CDR3 is made up of 15 amino acids. Germline values: CDR1 MNHNY, CDR2 SVGAGI (reference sequence). The germline V and J ends were trimmed by 0 bases and 10 bases, with 18 bases remaining between them. This CDR3 is CASSYSPDSRFLAFF. The CDR3 nucleotides read TGTGCCAGCAGTTACTCGCCGGACTCCCGCTTCCTAGCTTTCTTT.

The chain uses TRBV7-6 and TRBJ2-1, with D tentatively TRBD2 (6 bases). V was clipped by 5 bases and J by 6 bases, with 11 bases between them. The CDR3 runs 13 residues. Germline V CDR1 and CDR2: SGHVS, FNYEAQ. CDR3 region: CASSRGALNEQFF. The CDR3 DNA reads TGTGCCAGCAGCCGCGGGGCACTCAATGAGCAGTTCTTC.

For this clone: The germline gene is not matched at one end of the junction; a read error may be the cause. The rearrangement uses TRBV13 and TRBJ2-7; D possibly corresponds to TRBD1 (5 bases). The germline V gene has CDR1 PRHDT and CDR2 FYEKMQ (reference sequence). The CDR3 length is 12 residues. DNA of the CDR3: TGTGCCAGCAGCTTAGGATTGAGTACAGGCCACTTC. Amino acids: CASSLGLSTGHF.

This clone has just one count. The J gene is TRBJ1-4, the V gene TRBV27; D might be TRBD1 (5 bases). This CDR3 is 14 amino acids long. Germline lookup yields CDR1 MNHEY and CDR2 SMNVEV (reference sequence). V lost 5 bases to trimming and J lost 12 bases, with 19 bases between them. The CDR3: CASSLGTHTGELFF. In DNA, the CDR3 is TGTGCCAGCAGTCTAGGGACCCATACTGGGGAACTGTTTTTT.

The rearrangement uses TRBV4-1 and TRBJ2-1; no clear D gene. Trimming took off 4 bases at V and 0 bases at J, with 10 bases between the two ends. CDR3 length: 15 amino acids. In germline, CDR1 is MGHRA, CDR2 YSYEKL. The CDR3 DNA follows: TGCGCCAGCAGCCCGGACCGCAGCTCCTACAATGAGCAGTTCTTC. Protein: CASSPDRSSYNEQFF.

The V gene is TRBV14, the J gene TRBJ2-7; TRBD1 is a possible D gene (6 bases). The CDR3 is made up of 15 amino acids. The germline V gene encodes CDR1 SGHDN and CDR2 FVKESK. Trimming shortened V by 9 bases and J by 3 bases, and 21 bases separated the two germline ends. The CDR3, as DNA: TGTGCCAGTAAAGATAGGGACACTGCAATCTACGAGCAGTACTTC. The encoded protein is CASKDRDTAIYEQYF.

This chain links TRBV7-9 with TRBJ1-1; D not certain. This CDR3 contains 15 residues. Germline V lookup: CDR1 SEHNR, CDR2 FQNEAQ (reference sequence). Trimming cost V 1 base and J 6 bases, with 15 bases left between them. The CDR3: CASSLGVGLGAEAFF. The CDR3 nucleotides are TGTGCCAGCAGCTTAGGTGTAGGTCTAGGAGCTGAAGCTTTCTTT.

The V call is TRBV5-1, the J call TRBJ2-7; the D gene is possibly TRBD2 (5 bases). The V end lost 1 base, the J end lost 5 bases, and 10 bases lay between the germline ends. Germline V gene sequence: CDR1 SGHRS, CDR2 YFSETQ. The CDR3 is 13 residues long. In DNA, the CDR3 is TGCGCCAGCAGCTTGTTGGACTTCAACGAGCAGTACTTC. It translates to CASSLLDFNEQYF.

The rearrangement uses TRBV7-2 and TRBJ1-4; the match to TRBD1 covers 11 bases. V lost 4 bases and J lost 3; bases outside the gene matches: 13. This CDR3 spans 19 amino acids. Germline-derived CDR1 and CDR2 are SGHTA and FQGNSA. CDR3 nucleotides: TGTGCCAGCAGCTCATCCGTTCTGGGACAGGGGGATTCTAATGAAAAACTGTTTTTT. Its translation is CASSSSVLGQGDSNEKLFF.

The rearrangement links TRBV27 to TRBJ2-1; 7 bases are shared with TRBD2. The V segment lost 1 base and the J segment 2 bases; nucleotides outside the gene matches: 2. The CDR3 length is 15 residues. Germline loops: CDR1 MNHEY, CDR2 SMNVEV (reference sequence). The CDR3 here is CASSLWGGTYNEQFF. CDR3 DNA: TGTGCCAGCAGTTTATGGGGGGGTACCTACAATGAGCAGTTCTTC.

The V and J genes are TRBV11-2 and TRBJ2-7, with 9 bases aligning to TRBD2. From germline, CDR1 is SGHAT and CDR2 FQNNGV. V shed 2 bases and J 3 bases; nucleotides not matched to a gene: 5. This CDR3 contains 15 residues. The CDR3 DNA follows: TGTGCCAGCAGCTTAAGTACTAGCGGGTTCTACGAGCAGTACTTC. As protein: CASSLSTSGFYEQYF. Full variable domain (rest looked up from reference TRBV11-2 and TRBJ2-7): EAGVAQSPRYKIIEKRQSVAFWCNPISGHATLYWYQQILGQGPKLLIQFQNNGVVDDSQLPKDRFSAERLKGVDSTLKIQPAKLEDSAVYLCASSLSTSGFYEQYFGPGTRLTVT.

The rearrangement joins TRBV27 to TRBJ1-1; possibly TRBD1 for D (5 bases). The ends were cut back, 0 bases at V and 7 bases at J, with 9 bases in the middle. CDR1 is MNHEY and CDR2 is SMNVEV in the germline V gene (reference sequence). This CDR3 has 13 amino acids. The CDR3 coding sequence is TGTGCCAGCAGTTTATCCGAGACAGTTGAAGCTTTCTTT. This gives the protein CASSLSETVEAFF.

The V gene is TRBV7-9, the J gene TRBJ2-5, with 9 bases lining up with TRBD2. The germline gives CDR1 SEHNR, CDR2 FQNEAQ (reference sequence). V was clipped by 3 bases and J by 3 bases; unmatched bases: 5. The CDR3 loop spans 15 amino acids. CDR3 sequence: CASSFLLAGEETQYF. CDR3 nucleotides: TGTGCCAGCAGCTTTCTCTTAGCGGGAGAAGAGACCCAGTACTTC.

This chain uses TRBV7-9 with TRBJ2-7; TRBD2 is a possible D gene (5 bases). The CDR3 covers 15 residues. V lost 4 bases, J lost 3 bases, and 16 bases lay in between. In germline, CDR1 is SEHNR, CDR2 FQNEAQ (reference sequence). The DNA of the CDR3 is TGTGCCAGCAGCTCAGGAGCGGACGGGTACTACGAGCAGTACTTC. The encoded protein is CASSSGADGYYEQYF.

The CDR3 DNA follows: TGTGCCATCAGTGAAGAAGCAGGGCCCCCCTATGGCTACACCTTC. This sequence encodes CAISEEAGPPYGYTF. The rearrangement links TRBV10-3 to TRBJ1-2, with a possible D match to TRBD1 (5 bases). Germline lookup yields CDR1 ENHRY and CDR2 SYGVKD. The CDR3 consists of 15 residues. Trimming shortened V by 3 bases and J by 4 bases, and 15 bases separated the two germline ends.

The chain is built from TRBV29-1 and TRBJ2-2; D is ambiguous. The CDR3 sequence is 14 residues long. CDR1 SQVTM and CDR2 ANQGSEA come from the germline V gene. The V and J ends lost 5 bases and 2 bases respectively, with 12 bases between them. DNA of the CDR3: TGCAGCGTTATTCCCGACCCCAACACCGGGGAGCTGTTTTTT. This gives the protein CSVIPDPNTGELFF.

This clone was seen a single time. V and J are TRBV5-5 and TRBJ2-7; D remains unclear. V was pared by 1 base and J by 5 bases, with 4 bases between. Germline CDR1 and CDR2: SGHKS and YYEKEE (reference sequence). This CDR3 is built from 11 residues. CDR3 residues: CASSLWDEQYF. The CDR3 DNA reads TGTGCCAGCAGCTTGTGGGACGAGCAGTACTTC.

This chain uses TRBV4-3 with TRBJ2-7, with D uncertain. V was trimmed by 0 bases and J by 5 bases, leaving 14 bases between them. The CDR3 has 15 residues. Germline-derived CDR1 and CDR2 are LGHNA and YSLEER. CDR3 sequence (DNA): TGCGCCAGCAGCCAAGATCCGAGACTTCCGAACGAGCAGTACTTC. Protein product: CASSQDPRLPNEQYF.

This chain uses TRBV6-1 with TRBJ2-7, with D possibly TRBD2 on 6 matching bases. The CDR3 consists of 15 residues. The V end was cut by 7 bases, the J end by 7 bases, with 23 bases between. Germline V CDR1 and CDR2: MNHNS, SASEGT. The CDR3 bases are TGTGCCAGCAATGGCGCCGGGGCGGGGATCGGTGAGCAGTACTTC. It encodes CASNGAGAGIGEQYF.

V gene TRBV28 combines with J gene TRBJ2-3; D unclear. CDR3 length: 15 amino acids. Trimming removed 2 bases from V and 3 bases from J, with 12 bases in between. Germline assignment: CDR1 MDHEN and CDR2 SYDVKM. The CDR3 DNA follows: TGTGCCAGCAGTTTAGGGGTGGCGGAAACAGATACGCAGTATTTT. Encoded protein: CASSLGVAETDTQYF.